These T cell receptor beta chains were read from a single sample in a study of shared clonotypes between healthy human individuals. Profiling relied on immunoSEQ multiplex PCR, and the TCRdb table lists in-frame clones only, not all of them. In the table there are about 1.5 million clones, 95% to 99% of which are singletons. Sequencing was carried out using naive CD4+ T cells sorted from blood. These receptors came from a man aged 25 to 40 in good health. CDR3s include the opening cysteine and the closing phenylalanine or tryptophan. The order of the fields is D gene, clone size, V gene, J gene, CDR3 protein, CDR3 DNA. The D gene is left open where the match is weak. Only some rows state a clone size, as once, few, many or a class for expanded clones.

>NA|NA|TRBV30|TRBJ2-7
CAWSRVVGEQYF
TGTGCCTGGAGTCGAGTGGTTGGCGAGCAGTACTTC
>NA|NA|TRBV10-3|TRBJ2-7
CAIRPEGIPSEQYF
TGTGCCATCAGGCCGGAGGGCATACCCTCTGAGCAGTACTTC
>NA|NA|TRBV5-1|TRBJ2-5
CASSLENYSQETQYF
TGCGCCAGCAGCTTGGAGAACTATTCACAAGAGACCCAGTACTTC
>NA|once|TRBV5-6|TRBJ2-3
CASSYRLDTQYF
TGTGCCAGCAGCTATCGATTAGATACGCAGTATTTT
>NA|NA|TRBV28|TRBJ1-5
CAIREDNQPQHF
TGTGCCATTCGCGAGGACAATCAGCCCCAGCATTTT
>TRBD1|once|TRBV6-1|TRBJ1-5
CASRGQGINQPQHF
TGTGCCAGCAGAGGACAGGGGATCAATCAGCCCCAGCATTTT
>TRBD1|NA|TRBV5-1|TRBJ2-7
CASSLGTGGYEQYF
TGCGCCAGCAGCCTCGGGACAGGGGGCTACGAGCAGTACTTC
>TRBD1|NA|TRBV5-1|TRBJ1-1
CASSSTGATEAFF
TGCGCCAGCAGCTCAACAGGGGCGACTGAAGCTTTCTTT
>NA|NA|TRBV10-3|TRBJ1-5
CAISESDTSNQPQHF
TGTGCCATCAGTGAGTCGGACACGAGCAATCAGCCCCAGCATTTT
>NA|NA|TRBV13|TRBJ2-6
CASSLVRSGANVLTF
TGTGCCAGCAGCTTAGTTAGGTCTGGGGCCAACGTCCTGACTTTC
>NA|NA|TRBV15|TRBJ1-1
CATSKGFTEAFF
TGTGCCACCAGCAAGGGATTTACTGAAGCTTTCTTT
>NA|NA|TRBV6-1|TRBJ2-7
CASSEFGQNYYEQYF
TGTGCCAGCAGTGAATTTGGACAGAATTACTACGAGCAGTACTTC